These 30 T cell receptor beta chains came from one sample sequenced in a study of cytomegalovirus exposure and HLA in healthy donors. The PCR had 60 Vbeta and 13 Jbeta primers. Produced via immunoSEQ multiplex PCR; TCRdb's table is partial and in-frame only. The sample includes about 160,000 clones, more than 80% of them seen just once. The sequenced material came from PBMCs. Source of these receptors: a woman aged 50 to 65 in good health and CMV-seronegative.

V and J are TRBV7-9 and TRBJ1-4, with TRBD1 identical over 8 bases. This CDR3 region has 16 residues. V lost 5 bases, J lost 2 bases, and 7 bases stayed unmatched. Per germline, CDR1 SEHNR and CDR2 FQNEAQ (reference sequence). The CDR3 is CASSQDRVTTNEKLFF. CDR3 coding DNA: TGTGCCAGCAGCCAGGACAGGGTTACCACTAATGAAAAACTGTTTTTT.

The rearrangement uses TRBV7-2 and TRBJ2-7; tentative D call: TRBD2 (5 bases). CDR3 length: 14 residues. The V end was cut by 6 bases, the J end by 2 bases, with 14 bases between. Germline assignment: CDR1 SGHTA and CDR2 FQGNSA. The CDR3 sequence: CASSTGLFPYEQYF. CDR3 nucleotide sequence: TGTGCCAGCAGTACCGGACTTTTCCCCTACGAGCAGTACTTC. The full variable domain, its missing parts supplied by reference TRBV7-2 and TRBJ2-7, is GAGVSQSPSNKVTEKGKDVELRCDPISGHTALYWYRQSLGQGLEFLIYFQGNSAPDKSGLPSDRFSAERTGGSVSTLTIQRTQQEDSAVYLCASSTGLFPYEQYFGPGTRLTVT.

This chain uses TRBV9 with TRBJ2-2; D is possibly TRBD1 (6 bases). Trimming removed 3 bases from V and 6 bases from J, with 18 bases in between. The length of the CDR3 is 16 residues. CDR1 and CDR2 (germline): SGDLS, YYNGEE. The CDR3 bases are TGTGCCAGCAGCGAGGGGGTTACAGGGTTGCCCGGGGAGCTGTTTTTT. The encoded protein is CASSEGVTGLPGELFF.

V usage is TRBV11-2 and J usage is TRBJ2-2, with unresolved D. The germline V and J ends were trimmed by 1 base and 4 bases, with 7 bases remaining between them. The CDR3 sequence is 14 residues long. CDR1 is SGHAT, CDR2 FQNNGV, per germline. The CDR3 coding sequence is TGTGCCAGCAGCTTAGGGTCGGGCACCGGGGAGCTGTTTTTT. This encodes CASSLGSGTGELFF. The complete variable domain, with remaining parts taken from reference TRBV11-2 and TRBJ2-2, reads EAGVAQSPRYKIIEKRQSVAFWCNPISGHATLYWYQQILGQGPKLLIQFQNNGVVDDSQLPKDRFSAERLKGVDSTLKIQPAKLEDSAVYLCASSLGSGTGELFFGEGSRLTVL.

This clone was counted a few times. The chain employs TRBV4-3 and TRBJ2-5; 11 positions match TRBD2. The junction had 8 bases not matched to a gene; V was cut back by 5 bases and J by 9 bases. The CDR3 spans 14 residues. In germline, CDR1 is LGHNA, CDR2 YSLEER. The DNA for the CDR3 is TGCGCCAGCAGCTTACTAGCGGGGGATGAGGCCCAGTACTTC. This translates into CASSLLAGDEAQYF.

This clone was detected only a few times. The V call is TRBV27, the J call TRBJ2-1; 7 positions agree with TRBD2. CDR1 MNHEY and CDR2 SMNVEV come from the germline V gene (reference sequence). This CDR3 is 16 amino acids long. V trimming: 2 bases; J trimming: 5 bases; junction bases outside the gene matches: 9. CDR3 DNA: TGTGCCAGCAGTTTAACGGGAGGCAGGGTAAACAATGAGCAGTTCTTC. Translation: CASSLTGGRVNNEQFF.

V and J are TRBV7-9 and TRBJ2-6; perhaps TRBD2 as D (6 bases). V was cut by 6 bases and J by 4 bases, with 16 bases left in between. The CDR3 totals 16 residues. Germline assignment: CDR1 SEHNR and CDR2 FQNEAQ (reference sequence). CDR3 sequence: CASSLYGGSGANVLTF. CDR3 bases: TGTGCCAGCAGTCTCTATGGGGGGTCCGGGGCCAACGTCCTGACTTTC.

A word on this clone: This same CDR3 is encoded by further DNA sequences in the sample. This rearrangement joins TRBV28 to TRBJ1-2, with D maybe TRBD1 (5 bases). V lost 3 bases and J 4 bases, leaving 6 bases between the germline ends. Germline V gene lookup returns CDR1 MDHEN and CDR2 SYDVKM. CDR3 length: 12 residues. CDR3 sequence: CASSFTGYGYTF. CDR3 coding DNA: TGTGCCAGCAGTTTTACAGGCTATGGCTACACCTTC.

The CDR3 reads CSAFGGNGYTF. The CDR3 DNA is TGCAGTGCCTTCGGAGGTAATGGCTACACCTTC. The chain has TRBV20-1 and TRBJ1-2; D ambiguous. From germline, CDR1 is DFQATT and CDR2 SNEGSKA (reference sequence). The CDR3 sequence is 11 residues long. The germline V and J ends were trimmed by 6 bases and 6 bases, with 11 bases remaining between them.

CDR3 bases: TGTGCCAGTAGTAACCGGGACAGGGTTCAGCCCCAGCATTTT. This sequence encodes CASSNRDRVQPQHF. V gene TRBV19 combines with J gene TRBJ1-5; 9 bases are shared with TRBD1. Germline assignment: CDR1 LNHDA and CDR2 SQIVND (reference sequence). The V segment lost 4 bases and the J segment 6 bases; nucleotides outside the gene matches: 4. There are 14 residues in the CDR3.

The chain carries TRBV18 and TRBJ2-1; a possible D gene is TRBD2 (7 bases). V lost 3 bases, J lost 8 bases, and 17 bases lay in between. The CDR3 spans 15 residues. Germline CDR1 KGHSH, CDR2 LQKENI. The CDR3 bases are TGTGCCAGCTCACCGACAAGGGAGGGGGAGCATGAGCAGTTCTTC. Encoded protein: CASSPTREGEHEQFF.

This CDR3 reads CASSGQGVAGELFF. The CDR3 region has the DNA TGTGCCAGCAGTGGTCAGGGGGTGGCCGGGGAGCTGTTTTTT. The chain uses TRBV6-1 and TRBJ2-2; TRBD1 matches 7 bases. From germline, CDR1 is MNHNS and CDR2 SASEGT. J lost 6 bases, V lost 4 bases, and 5 bases had no gene match. The CDR3 spans 14 residues.

This rearrangement joins TRBV4-3 to TRBJ1-1; D is perhaps TRBD1 (5 bases). V was cut by 0 bases and J by 4 bases, with 9 bases left in between. Germline V gene sequence: CDR1 LGHNA, CDR2 YSLEER. The CDR3 has 14 amino acids. In DNA, the CDR3 is TGCGCCAGCAGCCAAGAGGGGGGAATCACTGAAGCTTTCTTT. As protein: CASSQEGGITEAFF.

This sequence joins TRBV28 and TRBJ2-7; 7 bases align to TRBD2. The germline V gene encodes CDR1 MDHEN and CDR2 SYDVKM. J lost 2 bases, V lost 5 bases, and 9 bases had no gene match. This CDR3 region has 15 residues. CDR3 protein: CASSRAGERAYEQYF. The CDR3 DNA follows: TGTGCCAGCAGTCGGGCGGGAGAAAGGGCCTACGAGCAGTACTTC.

The rearrangement uses TRBV29-1 and TRBJ2-2; the match to TRBD1 covers 10 bases. The CDR3 covers 14 residues. The V gene's germline CDR1 is SQVTM and CDR2 ANQGSEA. Trimming removed 4 bases from V and 4 bases from J; junction bases left unmatched: 3. The CDR3 spells CSVAGTGATGELFF. The DNA for the CDR3 is TGCAGCGTTGCTGGGACAGGGGCCACCGGGGAGCTGTTTTTT.

This clone appeared a single time. Written as DNA, the CDR3 is TGTGCCAGCAGAGAAACAGGTTATAATGAAAAACTGTTTTTT. The encoded protein is CASRETGYNEKLFF. The genes are TRBV6-1 and TRBJ1-4; D may be TRBD1 (5 bases). Germline-derived CDR1 and CDR2 are MNHNS and SASEGT. The V end was cut by 6 bases, the J end by 4 bases, with 12 bases between. CDR3 length: 14 residues.

The genes are TRBV4-3 and TRBJ2-5, with 10 bases lining up with TRBD1. The CDR3 length is 18 residues. Per the germline V gene, CDR1 is LGHNA and CDR2 is YSLEER. V shed 4 bases, J shed 3 bases, and the junction held 14 bases outside the gene matches. CDR3 coding DNA: TGCGCCAGCAGCCGAACCGTTCCGGGACAGGGGCAGGAAGAGACCCAGTACTTC. Its protein product is CASSRTVPGQGQEETQYF.

The chain recombines TRBV14 with TRBJ2-7, with 7 nucleotides matching TRBD2. CDR1 SGHDN and CDR2 FVKESK come from the germline V gene. There are 14 residues in the CDR3. V lost 0 bases to trimming and J lost 3 bases; unmatched junction nucleotides: 2. The CDR3 bases are TGTGCCAGCAGCCAAGAGCGGGACTACTACGAGCAGTACTTC. This encodes CASSQERDYYEQYF. Full variable domain (remainder filled in from reference TRBV14 and TRBJ2-7): EAGVTQFPSHSVIEKGQTVTLRCDPISGHDNLYWYRRVMGKEIKFLLHFVKESKQDESGMPNNRFLAERTGGTYSTLKVQPAELEDSGVYFCASSQERDYYEQYFGPGTRLTVT.

The rearrangement uses TRBV6-1 and TRBJ2-1; TRBD1 might be the D (6 bases). Germline CDR1 reads MNHNS; CDR2 reads SASEGT. V was shortened by 8 bases and J by 0 bases, with 11 bases between the two germline ends. This CDR3 has 14 amino acids. CDR3 in amino acids: CASVDSISYNEQFF. CDR3 in DNA: TGTGCCAGCGTGGACAGTATCTCCTACAATGAGCAGTTCTTC.

J is TRBJ2-2 and V is TRBV30; possibly TRBD2 for D (5 bases). The V end lost 3 bases, the J end lost 6 bases, and 11 bases lay between the germline ends. From germline, CDR1 is GTSNPN and CDR2 SVGIG (reference sequence). This CDR3 is built from 13 residues. CDR3 in amino acids: CAWSSGLPGELFF. CDR3 DNA sequence: TGTGCCTGGAGCAGCGGATTGCCCGGGGAGCTGTTTTTT.

The chain employs TRBV5-1 and TRBJ1-6; 11 bases are shared with TRBD1. Germline loops: CDR1 SGHRS, CDR2 YFSETQ. The CDR3 runs 14 residues. Trimming removed 2 bases from V and 9 bases from J; junction bases left unmatched: 1. DNA for the CDR3: TGCGCCAGCAGCTTAGGGACAGGGGGTTCACCCCTCCACTTT. It specifies CASSLGTGGSPLHF. The whole variable domain, filled in from reference TRBV5-1 and TRBJ1-6, reads KAGVTQTPRYLIKTRGQQVTLSCSPISGHRSVSWYQQTPGQGLQFLFEYFSETQRNKGNFPGRFSGRQFSNSRSEMNVSTLELGDSALYLCASSLGTGGSPLHFGNGTRLTVT.

This clone was counted once. The V gene is TRBV5-1, the J gene TRBJ2-7; 7 nucleotides match TRBD2. CDR1 SGHRS and CDR2 YFSETQ come from the germline V gene. The CDR3 totals 16 residues. Trimming took 4 bases from V and 2 from J; bases not matched to a gene: 12. The CDR3 sequence is CASSPSGLGGAYEQYF. The CDR3 DNA reads as TGCGCCAGCAGCCCCAGTGGCCTGGGAGGGGCCTACGAGCAGTACTTC.

The chain links TRBV2 to TRBJ1-3; TRBD1 is a possible D gene (6 bases). This CDR3 comprises 15 residues. Trimming pared 1 base from V and 0 bases from J, leaving 7 bases between. CDR1 is SNHLY and CDR2 is FYNNEI in the germline V gene. This CDR3 reads CASSEGTASGNTIYF. CDR3 nucleotides: TGTGCCAGCAGTGAAGGGACAGCCTCTGGAAACACCATATATTTT.

The chain recombines TRBV6-1 with TRBJ1-5; a possible D gene is TRBD1 (6 bases). This CDR3 spans 13 amino acids. CDR1 is MNHNS and CDR2 is SASEGT in the germline V gene. Trimming took off 6 bases at V and 4 bases at J, with 10 bases between the two ends. CDR3 bases: TGTGCCAGCAGCCGCGACAGGAATCAGCCCCAGCATTTT. Encoded protein: CASSRDRNQPQHF.

This clone was recorded only once. The chain employs TRBV7-9 and TRBJ1-2, with TRBD1 matching over 7 bases. The CDR3 is 16 residues long. The germline gives CDR1 SEHNR, CDR2 FQNEAQ (reference sequence). With V trimmed by 5 bases and J by 11 bases, 20 bases remained unmatched. CDR3 coding DNA: TGTGCCAGCAGCGATTCGAACAGGGGCCCTATCGGCGGGTACACCTTC. It yields the protein CASSDSNRGPIGGYTF.

This clone was observed once. V gene TRBV5-6 combines with J gene TRBJ2-5; D is unresolved. The CDR3 has 13 residues. The V gene's germline CDR1 is SGHDT and CDR2 YYEEEE. V lost 0 bases and J lost 4, with 7 bases in between. CDR3 in amino acids: CASSLGTRETQYF. CDR3 nucleotides: TGTGCCAGCAGCTTGGGCACACGAGAGACCCAGTACTTC.

This sequence joins TRBV5-5 and TRBJ2-5; 9 positions match TRBD2. CDR3 length: 12 residues. V lost 10 bases and J lost 5; bases outside the gene matches: 6. Germline-derived CDR1 and CDR2 are SGHKS and YYEKEE (reference sequence). The CDR3 spells CAGGLAGETQYF. For the CDR3, the DNA is TGTGCCGGGGGACTAGCCGGGGAGACCCAGTACTTC.

The rearrangement joins TRBV7-2 to TRBJ2-7; TRBD1 agrees at 8 bases. The germline V gene encodes CDR1 SGHTA and CDR2 FQGNSA. The CDR3 is 14 residues long. V lost 5 bases and J lost 4; bases outside the gene matches: 7. This chain's CDR3 is CASSIRQGWYEQYF. The CDR3 DNA reads TGTGCCAGCAGCATCCGACAGGGGTGGTACGAGCAGTACTTC. The full variable domain, in which reference TRBV7-2 and TRBJ2-7 provide the parts outside the CDR3, is GAGVSQSPSNKVTEKGKDVELRCDPISGHTALYWYRQSLGQGLEFLIYFQGNSAPDKSGLPSDRFSAERTGGSVSTLTIQRTQQEDSAVYLCASSIRQGWYEQYFGPGTRLTVT.

This rearrangement joins TRBV4-2 to TRBJ1-2; maybe TRBD1 (5 bases). The CDR3 consists of 15 residues. Trimming removed 0 bases at V and 5 bases at J, with 13 bases between. Germline V CDR1 and CDR2: LGHNA, YNFKEQ. Here the CDR3 DNA reads TGTGCCAGCAGCCAAGAAGCCCGGGGACTATATGGCTACACCTTC. Residues: CASSQEARGLYGYTF.

This clone turned up a few times. This sequence joins TRBV28 and TRBJ1-2, with no clear D. The CDR3 is made up of 16 amino acids. Germline V lookup: CDR1 MDHEN, CDR2 SYDVKM. Between the trimmed V and J ends, which lost 10 bases and 4 bases, there was a span of 25 bases. The CDR3 nucleotides are TGTGCCACCCCGTTGGTATCTGGGAGGAGTAGCTATGGCTACACCTTC. This encodes CATPLVSGRSSYGYTF.